What follows describes a single T cell receptor beta chain. Its cognate antigen is unknown. The data are from a study of regulatory T cells in long-lasting Graves disease. Arm-PCR of CDR3 regions and iRepertoire HTBI primers were the basis on which TCR beta libraries were built. TCRdb itself ran the multiplex PCR reads through MiXCR, one entry per CDR3 protein. The profile shows about 620,000 distinct CDR3 sequences, roughly 15% of them singletons. Findings and caveats of the study: Since the sample size was small, accuracy may have been reduced.

Time point meaning: newly diagnosed GD, antithyroid drugs for less than 3 months. Preparation of the TCR library used RNA extracted from PBMCs. The sample was also linked to a second study, of T cells in Graves' hyperthyroidism and ophthalmopathy. That source notes: First-round RT-PCR targeting the TCR CDR3 was performed with the HTBI primer set.

The sequence came from a young woman with Graves disease. Sample: peripheral blood mononuclear cells (PBMCs), taken at new diagnosis, from a patient treated with antithyroid drugs.

As DNA, the CDR3 is TGTGCCAGCAGTGGGGGTCTCGATATAGTCTACGAGCAGTACTTC. It specifies CASSGGLDIVYEQYF. The V call is TRBV6-1, the J call TRBJ2-7, with unresolved D. The CDR3 spans 15 residues. Germline lookup yields CDR1 MNHNS and CDR2 SASEGT. V lost 4 bases, J lost 3 bases, and 16 bases lay in between.